This T cell receptor (beta chain) was captured in a study of cytomegalovirus exposure and HLA in healthy donors. With respect to this clone: As yet, its antigen is unknown.

Study findings and constraints: As a later analysis showed, several of the most significant clusters appeared to be linked to common viral pathogens.

Sampled while nominally healthy, donors likely had unrecorded immune exposures. Primers: 60 Vbeta forward and 13 Jbeta reverse. TCRdb keeps only in-frame clones here, not all; method: immunoSEQ multiplex PCR. The sample carries about 83,000 clones, 75% to 85% recorded once. There are 16 residues in the CDR3. Trimming removed 2 bases from V and 3 bases from J, with 19 bases in between. Germline V gene sequence: CDR1 GTSNPN, CDR2 SVGIG (reference sequence). Sequences were obtained from PBMCs. The receptor was derived from a woman under 40 in good health and CMV-seronegative. The rearrangement uses TRBV30 and TRBJ1-1; D remains ambiguous. The CDR3 DNA reads as TGTGCCTGGAGTATAAGACTGCCGCCGTTGGACACTGAAGCTTTCTTT. This gives the protein CAWSIRLPPLDTEAFF.